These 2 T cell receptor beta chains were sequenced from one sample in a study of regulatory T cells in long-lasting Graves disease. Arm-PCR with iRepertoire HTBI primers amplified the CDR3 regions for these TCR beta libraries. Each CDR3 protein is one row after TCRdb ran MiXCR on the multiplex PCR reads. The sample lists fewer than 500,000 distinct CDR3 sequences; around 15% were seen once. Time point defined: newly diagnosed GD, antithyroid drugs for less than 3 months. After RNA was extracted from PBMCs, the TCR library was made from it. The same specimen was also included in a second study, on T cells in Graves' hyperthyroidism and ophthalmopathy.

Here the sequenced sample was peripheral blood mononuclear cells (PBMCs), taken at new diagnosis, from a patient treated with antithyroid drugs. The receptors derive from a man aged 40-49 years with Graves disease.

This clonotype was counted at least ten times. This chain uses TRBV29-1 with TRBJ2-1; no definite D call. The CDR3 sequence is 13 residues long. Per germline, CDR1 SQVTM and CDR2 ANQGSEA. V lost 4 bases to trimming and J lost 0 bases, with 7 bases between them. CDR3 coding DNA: TGCAGCGTTGGACACAACTCCTACAATGAGCAGTTCTTC. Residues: CSVGHNSYNEQFF.

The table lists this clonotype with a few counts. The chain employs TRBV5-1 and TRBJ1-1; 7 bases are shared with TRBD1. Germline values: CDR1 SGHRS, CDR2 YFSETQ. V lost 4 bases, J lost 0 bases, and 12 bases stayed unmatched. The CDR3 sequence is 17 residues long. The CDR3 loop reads CASSARQGGWVNTEAFF. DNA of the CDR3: TGCGCCAGCAGCGCCCGACAGGGAGGGTGGGTGAACACTGAAGCTTTCTTT.